The 8 T cell receptor beta chains reported below all come from one sample, sequenced in a study of naive and memory T cell subsets. The beta constant-region primer was an equimolar mix of two oligonucleotides covering TRBC1 and TRBC2. TCRdb recomputed calls from the UMI-ligation and nested PCR reads with MiXCR, one row per CDR3 protein. The data hold 120,000 to 150,000 distinct CDR3 sequences, with about a sixth observed a single time. Input material: naive CD4+ T cells from blood. The source of these receptors is a human donor in good health.

The J gene is TRBJ1-1, the V gene TRBV29-1; D might be TRBD1 (5 bases). The V end was cut by 6 bases, the J end by 4 bases, with 12 bases between. The CDR3 length is 12 residues. Germline V gene lookup returns CDR1 SQVTM and CDR2 ANQGSEA. CDR3 coding DNA: TGCAGCGTCGGGGACGGATTCACTGAAGCTTTCTTT. Translation gives CSVGDGFTEAFF.

J is TRBJ2-7 and V is TRBV5-4, with D possibly matching TRBD2 (5 bases). CDR1 SGHNT and CDR2 YYREEE come from the germline V gene (reference sequence). The CDR3 is 14 amino acids. Between the trimmed V and J ends, which lost 0 bases and 6 bases, there was a span of 13 bases. CDR3 coding DNA: TGTGCCAGCAGCTTGGGAGGAGGAGCCGCCGAGCAGTACTTC. This codes for CASSLGGGAAEQYF.

At least ten counts were recorded for this clonotype. The V and J genes are TRBV7-2 and TRBJ2-1, with a weak D call TRBD2 (6 bases). The CDR3 is made up of 14 amino acids. The ends were cut back, 5 bases at V and 9 bases at J, with 17 bases in the middle. Germline CDR1 reads SGHTA; CDR2 reads FQGNSA. The CDR3: CASSPAAGSSEQFF. The CDR3 DNA is TGTGCCAGCAGCCCGGCTGCGGGGTCTAGTGAGCAGTTCTTC.

This chain's CDR3 is CASSLPGASSEQFF. For the CDR3, the DNA is TGTGCCAGCAGCCTACCGGGCGCAAGTAGTGAGCAGTTCTTC. This chain connects TRBV3-1 to TRBJ2-1; D not certain. The CDR3 length is 14 residues. V gave up 4 bases and J gave up 9 bases, with 16 bases separating them. The germline V gene has CDR1 LGHDT and CDR2 YNNKEL (reference sequence).

This chain joins TRBV20-1 and TRBJ2-1, with 8 nucleotides matching TRBD1. After removal of 6 bases from V and 2 bases from J, the junction contained 3 bases not matched to a gene. The CDR3 extends over 13 amino acids. Germline V gives CDR1 DFQATT, CDR2 SNEGSKA (reference sequence). Here the CDR3 reads CSAETGAYNEQFF. CDR3 coding DNA: TGCAGTGCCGAGACAGGGGCCTACAATGAGCAGTTCTTC.

The V call is TRBV5-4, the J call TRBJ2-7; TRBD2 is a possible D gene (5 bases). Germline V gives CDR1 SGHNT, CDR2 YYREEE (reference sequence). V was shortened by 2 bases and J by 3 bases, with 15 bases between the two germline ends. The CDR3 runs 15 residues. The CDR3: CASSFSAGYNYEQYF. CDR3 nucleotides: TGTGCCAGCAGCTTTTCGGCGGGTTACAACTACGAGCAGTACTTC.

J is TRBJ2-2 and V is TRBV11-3; D possibly uses TRBD1 or TRBD2 (6 bases each). This CDR3 comprises 14 residues. Germline V gene data show CDR1 as SGHNT and CDR2 as YENEEA. V lost 8 bases and J lost 4, with 14 bases in between. The CDR3 is CASVGGGRTGELFF. CDR3 DNA: TGTGCCAGCGTCGGAGGGGGGCGCACCGGGGAGCTGTTTTTT. Using reference TRBV11-3 and TRBJ2-2 for the parts outside the CDR3, the full variable domain is EAGVVQSPRYKIIEKKQPVAFWCNPISGHNTLYWYLQNLGQGPELLIRYENEEAVDDSQLPKDRFSAERLKGVDSTLKIQPAELGDSAVYLCASVGGGRTGELFFGEGSRLTVL.

This clonotype was seen more than once but under ten times. The V call is TRBV7-3, the J call TRBJ2-3; 13 positions agree with TRBD2. The germline CDR1 and CDR2 sequences are SGHTA and FQGTGA. J was trimmed by 4 bases and V by 4 bases; bases with no gene match: 2. The CDR3 is 15 amino acids. As DNA, the CDR3 is TGTGCCAGCAGCTGGACTAGCGGGAGTTCAGATACGCAGTATTTT. This gives the protein CASSWTSGSSDTQYF.